The 28 T cell receptor beta chains reported below all come from one sample, sequenced in a study of CD8+ T cells in alopecia areata. The treatment: oral pan-JAK inhibitor, 5-10 mg twice daily. RNA extraction and reverse transcription yielded cDNA as sequencing template. Clones were read by immunoSEQ multiplex PCR, and TCRdb kept only the in-frame ones, dropping some. This sample has roughly 220,000 clones, with under 40% found just once. The material was CD4+ T cells sorted from blood, obtained between weeks 30 and 35, from a patient treated with tofacitinib. Receptors originate from a human donor with alopecia areata.

This chain links TRBV7-8 with TRBJ1-4; TRBD1 is a possible D gene (6 bases). Germline-derived CDR1 and CDR2 are SGHVS and FQNEAQ. V shed 1 base and J shed 0 bases, with 12 bases lying between them. The CDR3 length is 17 residues. The CDR3 DNA reads as TGTGCCAGCAGCTTAGTGGGCAGGGGAGCAACTAATGAAAAACTGTTTTTT. Its translation: CASSLVGRGATNEKLFF.

The chain recombines TRBV11-2 with TRBJ2-3; 8 bases are shared with TRBD2. V lost 2 bases and J lost 5; bases outside the gene matches: 3. CDR1 and CDR2 (germline): SGHAT, FQNNGV. The CDR3 is made up of 14 amino acids. This CDR3 is CASSLSGGKDTQYF. CDR3 DNA: TGTGCCAGCAGCTTAAGCGGGGGCAAAGATACGCAGTATTTT.

This clone appeared a few times. V and J are TRBV5-1 and TRBJ1-6, with TRBD1 identical over 7 bases. Trimming cost V 1 base and J 7 bases; bases outside gene matches: 14. Germline-derived CDR1 and CDR2 are SGHRS and YFSETQ. CDR3 length: 18 residues. The CDR3 spells CASSLLARQGSRNSPLHF. CDR3 nucleotide sequence: TGCGCCAGCAGCTTGCTGGCCCGACAGGGTTCCCGGAATTCACCCCTCCACTTT.

The V gene is TRBV29-1, the J gene TRBJ1-1; possible D gene TRBD1, 6 bases. The CDR3 covers 12 residues. Germline CDR1 SQVTM, CDR2 ANQGSEA. The V and J ends lost 5 bases and 4 bases respectively, with 11 bases between them. CDR3 protein: CSVHRAGTEAFF. CDR3 nucleotide sequence: TGCAGCGTTCACAGGGCTGGCACTGAAGCTTTCTTT.

The chain joins TRBV30 to TRBJ1-2, with a tentative D call TRBD1 (5 bases). The CDR3 extends over 14 amino acids. Trimming removed 0 bases at V and 4 bases at J, with 12 bases between. CDR1 is GTSNPN, CDR2 SVGIG, per germline (reference sequence). The CDR3 reads CAWSVQEAGYGYTF. The CDR3 DNA reads as TGTGCCTGGAGTGTACAGGAGGCGGGCTATGGCTACACCTTC.

This clone came up a few times. The chain recombines TRBV30 with TRBJ2-1, with TRBD1 identical over 9 bases. In germline, CDR1 is GTSNPN, CDR2 SVGIG (reference sequence). This CDR3 is built from 12 residues. Losses at the gene ends were 5 bases for V and 8 bases for J; bases not matched to a gene: 4. CDR3 amino acids: CAWGWDRDEQFF. The DNA for the CDR3 is TGTGCCTGGGGGTGGGACAGGGATGAGCAGTTCTTC.

V usage is TRBV29-1 and J usage is TRBJ1-1; tentatively, D is TRBD1 (6 bases). The CDR3 is made up of 13 amino acids. Trimming took 8 bases from V and 0 from J, leaving 13 bases between them. Germline V CDR1 and CDR2: SQVTM, ANQGSEA. The CDR3 sequence: CSYVGTLNTEAFF. The CDR3 nucleotides read TGCAGCTATGTGGGGACACTGAACACTGAAGCTTTCTTT.

This clone came up a few times. For the CDR3, the DNA is TGTGCCAGCAGCTTAACCGGGACTAGCGGGAGGGTTGGAGATACGCAGTATTTT. Encoded protein: CASSLTGTSGRVGDTQYF. This rearrangement joins TRBV7-2 to TRBJ2-3; 16 nucleotides agree with TRBD2. V was clipped by 2 bases and J by 5 bases; unmatched bases: 7. The CDR3 contains 18 residues. Germline V gene data show CDR1 as SGHTA and CDR2 as FQGNSA.

The V gene is TRBV11-2, the J gene TRBJ2-5, with 9 bases identical to TRBD2. The CDR3 has 15 residues. The germline V gene encodes CDR1 SGHAT and CDR2 FQNNGV. With 5 bases clipped from V and 7 bases from J, the junction kept 11 bases outside the gene matches. CDR3 region: CASSLRPSGERTQYF. The CDR3 nucleotides are TGTGCCAGCAGCCTCCGACCTAGCGGGGAGCGGACCCAGTACTTC.

This clone was counted between two and nine times. The chain recombines TRBV19 with TRBJ2-7; D is uncertain. CDR1 is LNHDA and CDR2 is SQIVND in the germline V gene (reference sequence). V was trimmed by 5 bases and J by 3 bases, leaving 11 bases between them. The CDR3 loop spans 13 amino acids. CDR3 bases: TGTGCCAGTAGTCCAACAGAGTTCTACGAGCAGTACTTC. Its translation: CASSPTEFYEQYF.

A few counts support this clone. This chain joins TRBV30 and TRBJ1-1; D perhaps matches TRBD1 (5 bases). Germline-derived CDR1 and CDR2 are GTSNPN and SVGIG (reference sequence). CDR3 length: 14 amino acids. V gave up 5 bases and J gave up 0 bases, with 13 bases separating them. CDR3 region: CAWDLSGLNTEAFF. In DNA, the CDR3 is TGTGCCTGGGACCTCTCGGGACTGAACACTGAAGCTTTCTTT.

The J gene is TRBJ2-3, the V gene TRBV7-9, with D possibly being TRBD2 (6 bases). CDR3 length: 15 residues. Trimming took off 2 bases at V and 9 bases at J, with 18 bases between the two ends. In germline, CDR1 is SEHNR, CDR2 FQNEAQ (reference sequence). The CDR3 sequence is CASSLTSQGRGTQYF. CDR3 in DNA: TGTGCCAGCAGCTTAACTAGCCAGGGTCGGGGGACGCAGTATTTT.

The CDR3 loop is CASSLGRGEAFF. The CDR3 DNA sequence: TGTGCCAGCAGCTTAGGTAGGGGGGAAGCTTTCTTT. This chain links TRBV11-2 with TRBJ1-1; TRBD1 is a possible D gene (6 bases). The CDR3 runs 12 residues. The V and J ends lost 1 base and 8 bases respectively, with 8 bases between them. CDR1 is SGHAT and CDR2 is FQNNGV in the germline V gene.

Written as DNA, the CDR3 is TGTGCCAGCAGGGATGGCAGGGGGCTTGGTGAAGCTTTCTTT. Translating it yields CASRDGRGLGEAFF. V is TRBV2 and J is TRBJ1-1, with 8 bases matching TRBD1. This CDR3 is 14 amino acids long. The V gene's germline CDR1 is SNHLY and CDR2 FYNNEI. The V and J ends lost 6 bases and 7 bases, in that order; junction bases with no gene match: 10.

V and J are TRBV9 and TRBJ2-2; tentatively, D is TRBD1 (5 bases). The germline CDR1 and CDR2 sequences are SGDLS and YYNGEE. The CDR3 spans 12 residues. Trimming pared 3 bases from V and 7 bases from J, leaving 7 bases between. The CDR3 DNA sequence: TGTGCCAGCAGCGCAGGGCTCGGGGAGCTGTTTTTT. It is translated as CASSAGLGELFF.

The chain has TRBV15 and TRBJ2-7; D not certain. V lost 5 bases, J lost 0 bases, and 11 bases lay in between. This CDR3 is built from 14 residues. Germline V gene lookup returns CDR1 LNHNV and CDR2 YYDKDF (reference sequence). CDR3 region: CATSPGRFSYEQYF. The CDR3 DNA reads TGTGCCACCAGCCCTGGGCGGTTCTCCTACGAGCAGTACTTC.

The table lists this clone with a few counts. The chain has TRBV5-6 and TRBJ2-1, with 8 bases fitting TRBD2. Per germline, CDR1 SGHDT and CDR2 YYEEEE. V was clipped by 4 bases and J by 12 bases; unmatched bases: 18. The length of the CDR3 is 16 residues. The CDR3 sequence is CASSQSPAGGHSGQFF. For the CDR3, the DNA is TGTGCCAGCAGCCAATCCCCGGCGGGAGGTCACAGTGGGCAGTTCTTC.

The CDR3 spells CASSLARNTEAFF. DNA of the CDR3: TGTGCCAGCAGTTTAGCCAGGAACACTGAAGCTTTCTTT. The chain employs TRBV28 and TRBJ1-1; D not resolved. The germline gives CDR1 MDHEN, CDR2 SYDVKM. Trimming removed 2 bases from V and 1 base from J, with 5 bases in between. CDR3 length equals 13 residues.

Comment on this clone: At one of its ends the junction is not consistent with the germline gene, which may arise from a read error. The genes are TRBV6-1 and TRBJ2-1, with D perhaps assigned TRBD1 or TRBD2 (6 bases each). CDR3 length: 10 amino acids. The germline gives CDR1 MNHNS, CDR2 SASEGT. CDR3 region: CASGDTGGIF. Written as DNA, the CDR3 is TGTGCCAGCGGGGACACGGGCGGGATCTTC.

This clone was seen more than once but under ten times. The chain links TRBV9 to TRBJ2-5; 11 nucleotides match TRBD2. The ends lost 0 bases at V and 5 bases at J; junction bases unmatched: 12. The CDR3 covers 18 residues. Germline lookup yields CDR1 SGDLS and CDR2 YYNGEE. Written as DNA, the CDR3 is TGTGCCAGCAGCGTAGCTCCTTTAGCGGGAGGGCCCCAGGAGACCCAGTACTTC. It encodes CASSVAPLAGGPQETQYF.

This clone was observed a few times. The chain carries TRBV14 and TRBJ2-3; D might be TRBD1 or TRBD2, each matching 5 bases. The CDR3 contains 12 residues. The V gene's germline CDR1 is SGHDN and CDR2 FVKESK. Trimming took off 9 bases at V and 5 bases at J, with 12 bases between the two ends. The CDR3 DNA reads TGTGCCAGTAGGGACGGCCGAGATACGCAGTATTTT. Protein product: CASRDGRDTQYF.

V usage is TRBV30 and J usage is TRBJ1-4, with a weak D call TRBD1 (5 bases). This CDR3 is 13 amino acids long. Trimming pared 8 bases from V and 5 bases from J, leaving 15 bases between. Germline loops: CDR1 GTSNPN, CDR2 SVGIG (reference sequence). The CDR3 bases are TGTGCCGGGCCCGACAGCACGAATGAAAAACTGTTTTTT. Translating gives CAGPDSTNEKLFF.

This clone was picked up a small number of times. The chain links TRBV7-2 to TRBJ1-4, with TRBD1 identical over 7 bases. The germline gives CDR1 SGHTA, CDR2 FQGNSA. The junction had 8 bases not matched to a gene; V was cut back by 5 bases and J by 2 bases. The CDR3 totals 16 residues. The CDR3 DNA is TGTGCCAGCAGCCTACCCCCGGGACAGACTAATGAAAAACTGTTTTTT. Translating it yields CASSLPPGQTNEKLFF.

A single count supports this clone. The gene calls are TRBV25-1 and TRBJ1-2, with 7 nucleotides matching TRBD1. V shed 7 bases and J 3 bases; nucleotides not matched to a gene: 2. This CDR3 comprises 12 residues. From germline, CDR1 is MGHDK and CDR2 SYGVNS. The CDR3 sequence is CASNRGDYGYTF. The CDR3 nucleotides read TGTGCCAGCAACAGGGGCGACTATGGCTACACCTTC.

This sequence joins TRBV6-1 and TRBJ2-1; 8 bases align to TRBD2. CDR3 length: 14 residues. Germline trimming cut 1 base from V and 7 bases from J; bases unmatched to any gene: 3. Germline-derived CDR1 and CDR2 are MNHNS and SASEGT. The CDR3 loop is CASSEGLARNEQFF. The CDR3 DNA follows: TGTGCCAGCAGTGAAGGACTAGCGAGAAATGAGCAGTTCTTC.

The chain links TRBV19 to TRBJ1-2, with a weak D call TRBD1 (6 bases). Germline V gene sequence: CDR1 LNHDA, CDR2 SQIVND (reference sequence). The CDR3 length is 13 residues. V was cut by 5 bases and J by 4 bases, with 11 bases left in between. The CDR3 bases are TGTGCCAGTAGTCCTGGACAGCTCTATGGCTACACCTTC. Translating it yields CASSPGQLYGYTF.

J is TRBJ2-7 and V is TRBV5-1, with D perhaps being TRBD1 or TRBD2 (5 bases each). The CDR3 spans 14 residues. V lost 4 bases to trimming and J lost 4 bases, with 15 bases between them. Looked up from germline, CDR1 is SGHRS and CDR2 is YFSETQ. Here the CDR3 DNA reads TGCGCCAGCAGCGGCCCGGGGCCTAATTACGAGCAGTACTTC. This encodes CASSGPGPNYEQYF. Supplemented by reference TRBV5-1 and TRBJ2-7, the full variable domain reads KAGVTQTPRYLIKTRGQQVTLSCSPISGHRSVSWYQQTPGQGLQFLFEYFSETQRNKGNFPGRFSGRQFSNSRSEMNVSTLELGDSALYLCASSGPGPNYEQYFGPGTRLTVT.

V gene TRBV6-6 combines with J gene TRBJ2-1, with 10 positions matching TRBD1. This CDR3 comprises 14 residues. In germline, CDR1 is MNHNY, CDR2 SVGAGI (reference sequence). Trimming took 7 bases from V and 6 from J; bases not matched to a gene: 6. The CDR3 DNA is TGTGCCAGCACATGGACAGGGGGATCCAATGAGCAGTTCTTC. Residues: CASTWTGGSNEQFF.